This TCR beta chain was profiled in a study of T cell repertoires in aging, cancer and after chemotherapy. On the study more broadly: Pre- and post-chemotherapy samples were paired from chronic lymphocytic leukemia patients treated with fludarabine- or bendamustine-based regimens.

Peripheral blood genomic DNA, not sorted cells or RNA, was the template. A mixed TRB-A/B primer pool amplified rearranged TRB by multiplex touch-down PCR. Each CDR3 protein is one row after TCRdb ran MiXCR on the multiplex PCR reads. The table records 5,000 to 5,500 distinct CDR3 sequences, 35% to 45% of them present only once. Study-level results: Untreated cancer patients had significantly lower blood TCR diversity than age-matched healthy donors. Healthy donors lost TCR diversity with age mainly through richness, cancer patients through richness and evenness. In each cancer cohort, median generation probability increased across chemotherapy, suggesting thymic output rebounded.

As for this clonotype: Its antigen is not identified.

Germline V gene lookup returns CDR1 SGHTA and CDR2 FQGNSA. The V end was cut by 4 bases, the J end by 5 bases, with 14 bases between. The CDR3 sequence is 15 residues long. The V call is TRBV7-2, the J call TRBJ1-4; D gene ambiguous. Material for sequencing was blood. The clonotype was recovered from a human donor with a blood cancer. The CDR3 DNA is TGTGCCAGCAGCTATCGGCAACCGCGAAATGAAAAACTGTTTTTT. Translation gives CASSYRQPRNEKLFF.